This TCR beta chain was sequenced for a study of blood T cell repertoires in COVID-19. Study details: Spain, Italy and the United States supplied samples that represented acute and convalescent COVID-19. PBMCs, B-cell-depleted T cells, or T cells provided the cDNA or gDNA that made up the material.

The CDR3 totals 14 residues. CDR1 is SNHLY and CDR2 is FYNNEI in the germline V gene. The ends lost 6 bases at V and 2 bases at J; junction bases unmatched: 3. Per the authors' pipeline: Using reference gene primer amplification, nucleated cell counts were estimated. Repertoires were generated with immunoSEQ multiplex PCR, while TCRdb's copy carries only in-frame clones and drops some. Clone size and the V and J calls come from that table; the DNA yielded D and trimming. The sample holds around 200,000 clones; about 90% are singletons and the top ten take less than 25%. This chain uses TRBV2 with TRBJ1-5; 8 nucleotides match TRBD1. The origin of this receptor is a man aged 70 or older with active or convalescent COVID-19. What was sequenced was peripheral blood. The CDR3 coding sequence is TGTGCCAGCAGCGCGGACAGGGGCAATCAGCCCCAGCATTTT. Its translation is CASSADRGNQPQHF.